This TCR beta chain was identified during a study of blood T cell repertoires in COVID-19. Study context: Sites in the United States, Italy and Spain provided acute and convalescent COVID-19 samples. T cells, B-cell-depleted T cells, or PBMCs supplied cDNA or gDNA.

Cohort assignment relied on participant-reported clinical history. Authors' methods: Amplification of reference gene primers was used by the study to estimate nucleated cell counts. Profiled with immunoSEQ multiplex PCR; TCRdb holds only in-frame clones, not every one. V, J and clone size are those of that table, while D and trimming were read from the DNA. The repertoire holds 180,000 or so clones, with approximately 84% as singletons. This CDR3 is 14 amino acids long. The germline V gene has CDR1 MNHEY and CDR2 SVGAGI. V lost 4 bases and J lost 2; bases outside the gene matches: 0. The receptor comes from a human donor with acute COVID-19. The donor label of this sample is uncertain. This chain links TRBV6-5 with TRBJ1-2, with 11 nucleotides matching TRBD1. Specimen: PBMCs or T cells enriched from blood (not recorded which). CDR3: CASSWTGGNYGYTF. DNA of the CDR3: TGTGCCAGCAGTTGGACAGGGGGCAACTATGGCTACACCTTC.